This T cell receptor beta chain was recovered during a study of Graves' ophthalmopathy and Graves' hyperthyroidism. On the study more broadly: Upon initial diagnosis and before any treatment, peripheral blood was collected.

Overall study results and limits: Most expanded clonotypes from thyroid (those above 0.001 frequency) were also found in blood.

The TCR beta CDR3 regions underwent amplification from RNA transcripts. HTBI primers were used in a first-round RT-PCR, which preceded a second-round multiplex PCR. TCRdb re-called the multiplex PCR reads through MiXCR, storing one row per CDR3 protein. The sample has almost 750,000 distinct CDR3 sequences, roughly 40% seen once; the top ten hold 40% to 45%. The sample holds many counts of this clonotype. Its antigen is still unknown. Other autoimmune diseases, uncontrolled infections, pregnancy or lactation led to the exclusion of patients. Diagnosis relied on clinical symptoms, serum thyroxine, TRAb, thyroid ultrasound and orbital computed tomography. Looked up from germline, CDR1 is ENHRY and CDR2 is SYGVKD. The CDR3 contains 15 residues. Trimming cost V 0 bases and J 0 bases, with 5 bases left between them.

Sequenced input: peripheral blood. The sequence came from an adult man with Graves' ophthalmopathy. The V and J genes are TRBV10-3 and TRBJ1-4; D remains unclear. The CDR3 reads CAISESSTTNEKLFF. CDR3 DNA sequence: TGTGCCATCAGTGAGTCGAGTACAACTAATGAAAAACTGTTTTTT.